This TCR beta chain was captured by sequencing in a study of blood T cell repertoires in COVID-19. This CDR3 is 11 amino acids long. V lost 6 bases, J lost 5 bases, and 7 bases lay in between. Germline loops: CDR1 DFQATT, CDR2 SNEGSKA (reference sequence). Assay used: immunoSEQ multiplex PCR; TCRdb lists only in-frame clones, some missing. The sample lists around 270,000 clones, about 87% occurring once. The origin of this receptor is a man aged 60 to 75 who had recovered from COVID-19. V usage is TRBV20-1 and J usage is TRBJ1-4; D call uncertain. Sequencing input: peripheral blood. CDR3 in amino acids: CSAAWNEKLFF. The CDR3, as DNA: TGCAGTGCCGCGTGGAATGAAAAACTGTTTTTT.